This TCR beta chain was sequenced for a study of shared clonotypes between healthy human individuals. Study-wide results and limits: Four donors had approximately 4.6% of their naive CD4 clonotypes in common. Specimens sampled were limited to blood, with tissue repertoires likely differing.

The investigators split CD4+ cells into a CD45RA+ naive subset and a CD45RA-negative memory subset. As to this clone: The antigen remains undetermined.

Deep was the level at which the assay was run. Profiled with immunoSEQ multiplex PCR; TCRdb holds only in-frame clones, not every one. The table records 2,500,000 or so clones, more than 90% of them present only once. Sample: naive CD4+ T cells sorted from blood. Described subset: CD45RA+ positively selected. This sequence was found in a man between 18 and 35 years old in good health.

The CDR3 loop reads CASSGTLVPDTQYF. The CDR3 DNA is TGTGCCAGCAGTGGAACCCTCGTGCCAGATACGCAGTATTTT. V usage is TRBV6-1 and J usage is TRBJ2-3; D is uncertain. This CDR3 is built from 14 residues. Germline V gene lookup returns CDR1 MNHNS and CDR2 SASEGT. V lost 4 bases and J 4 bases, leaving 12 bases between the germline ends.